The sequence of this TCR beta chain was determined in a study of shared clonotypes between healthy human individuals. The overall study: Two female and a few male donors aged 18 to 49 were enrolled.

Healthy adults negative for HIV, lacking recent acute infections or vaccinations, served as donors. In unsorted samples, genomic DNA was obtained using approximately 100 million PBMCs. This clone was counted only a few times. The same CDR3 also results from other DNA sequences found in this sample. Each subset's genomic DNA was shared equally among a number of immunoSEQ plates. The assay was immunoSEQ multiplex PCR, and TCRdb's table has in-frame clones only and misses some. Among roughly 480,000 clones listed, 79% were seen once. This receptor was taken from a woman in her 40s in good health. Some clones in this sample may be carry-over from other donors' samples. The sample consisted of PBMCs.

The CDR3 DNA sequence: TGTGCCAGCAGCCAAAGACAGGGAGGTGGCGAGCAGTACTTC. Translated: CASSQRQGGGEQYF. The rearrangement uses TRBV14 and TRBJ2-7; tentative D call: TRBD1 (7 bases). Germline values: CDR1 SGHDN, CDR2 FVKESK. The CDR3 consists of 14 residues. The V end lost 2 bases, the J end lost 6 bases, and 14 bases lay between the germline ends.